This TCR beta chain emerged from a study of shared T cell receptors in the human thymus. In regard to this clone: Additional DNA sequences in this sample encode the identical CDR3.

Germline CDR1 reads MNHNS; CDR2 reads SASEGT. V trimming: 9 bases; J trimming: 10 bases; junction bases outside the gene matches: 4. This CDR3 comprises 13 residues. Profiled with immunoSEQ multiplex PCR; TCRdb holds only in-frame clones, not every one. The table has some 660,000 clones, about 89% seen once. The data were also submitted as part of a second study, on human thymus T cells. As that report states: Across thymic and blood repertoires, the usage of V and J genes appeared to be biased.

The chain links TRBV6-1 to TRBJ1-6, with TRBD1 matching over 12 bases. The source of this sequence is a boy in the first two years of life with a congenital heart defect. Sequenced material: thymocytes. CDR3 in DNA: TGTGCCAGTCGGGACAGGGGGCGATCACCCCTCCACTTT. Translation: CASRDRGRSPLHF.